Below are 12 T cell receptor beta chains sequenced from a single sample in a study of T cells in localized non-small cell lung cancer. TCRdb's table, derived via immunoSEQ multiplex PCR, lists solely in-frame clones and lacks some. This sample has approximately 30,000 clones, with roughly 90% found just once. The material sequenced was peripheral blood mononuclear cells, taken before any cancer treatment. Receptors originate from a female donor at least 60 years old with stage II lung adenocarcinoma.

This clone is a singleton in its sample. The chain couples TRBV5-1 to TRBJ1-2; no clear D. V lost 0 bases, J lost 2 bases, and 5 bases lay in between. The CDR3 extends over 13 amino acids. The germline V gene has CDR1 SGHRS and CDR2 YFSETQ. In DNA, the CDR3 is TGCGCCAGCAGCTTGGACCCCAACTATGGCTACACCTTC. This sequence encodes CASSLDPNYGYTF.

The CDR3 sequence is CASSPGQAGLQETQYF. The CDR3 nucleotides read TGTGCCAGCAGCCCAGGACAGGCTGGGCTCCAAGAGACCCAGTACTTC. This chain links TRBV9 with TRBJ2-5; 7 positions match TRBD1. Germline CDR1 and CDR2: SGDLS and YYNGEE. V dropped 4 bases and J dropped 1; count of bases not matched to a gene: 10. This CDR3 region has 16 residues.

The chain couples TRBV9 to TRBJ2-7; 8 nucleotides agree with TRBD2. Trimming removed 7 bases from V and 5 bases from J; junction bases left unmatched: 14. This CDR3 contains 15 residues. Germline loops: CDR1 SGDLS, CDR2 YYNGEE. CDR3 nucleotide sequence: TGTGCCAGCGCCGGTAGCGGGAAAGAGGGTAACGAGCAGTACTTC. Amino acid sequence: CASAGSGKEGNEQYF. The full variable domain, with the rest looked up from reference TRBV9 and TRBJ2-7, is DSGVTQTPKHLITATGQRVTLRCSPRSGDLSVYWYQQSLDQGLQFLIQYYNGEERAKGNILERFSAQQFPDLHSELNLSSLELGDSALYFCASAGSGKEGNEQYFGPGTRLTVT.

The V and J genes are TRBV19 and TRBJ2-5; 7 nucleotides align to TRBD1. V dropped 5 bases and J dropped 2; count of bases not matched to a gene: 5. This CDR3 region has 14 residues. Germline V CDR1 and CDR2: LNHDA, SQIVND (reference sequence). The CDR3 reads CASSLQGDQETQYF. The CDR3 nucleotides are TGTGCCAGTAGTCTTCAGGGGGATCAAGAGACCCAGTACTTC.

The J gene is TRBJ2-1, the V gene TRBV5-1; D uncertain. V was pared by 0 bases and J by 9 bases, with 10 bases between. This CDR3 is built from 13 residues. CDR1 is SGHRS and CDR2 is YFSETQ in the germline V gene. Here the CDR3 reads CASSLVSITEQFF. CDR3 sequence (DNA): TGCGCCAGCAGCTTGGTTAGTATAACTGAGCAGTTCTTC.

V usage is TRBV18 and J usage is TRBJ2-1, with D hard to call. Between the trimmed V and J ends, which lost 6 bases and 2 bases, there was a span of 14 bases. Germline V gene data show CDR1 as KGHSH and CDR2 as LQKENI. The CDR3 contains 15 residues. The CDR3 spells CASSPNDGTYNEQFF. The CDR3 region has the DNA TGTGCCAGCTCCCCAAACGATGGGACCTACAATGAGCAGTTCTTC.

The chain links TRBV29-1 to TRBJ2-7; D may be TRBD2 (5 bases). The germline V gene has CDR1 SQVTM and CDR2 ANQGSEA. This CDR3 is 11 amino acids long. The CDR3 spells CSVRVWDEQYF. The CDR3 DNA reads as TGCAGTGTGAGGGTTTGGGACGAGCAGTACTTC.

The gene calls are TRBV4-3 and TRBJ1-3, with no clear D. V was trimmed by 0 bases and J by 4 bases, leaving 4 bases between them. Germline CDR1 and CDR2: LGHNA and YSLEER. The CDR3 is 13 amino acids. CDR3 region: CASSQDPGNTIYF. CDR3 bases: TGCGCCAGCAGCCAAGACCCAGGAAACACCATATATTTT.

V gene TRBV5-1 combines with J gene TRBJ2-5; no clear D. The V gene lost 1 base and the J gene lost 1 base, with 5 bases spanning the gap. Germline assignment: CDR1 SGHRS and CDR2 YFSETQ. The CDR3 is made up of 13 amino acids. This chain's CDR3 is CASSLLVQETQYF. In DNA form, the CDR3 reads TGCGCCAGCAGCTTGCTCGTCCAAGAGACCCAGTACTTC.

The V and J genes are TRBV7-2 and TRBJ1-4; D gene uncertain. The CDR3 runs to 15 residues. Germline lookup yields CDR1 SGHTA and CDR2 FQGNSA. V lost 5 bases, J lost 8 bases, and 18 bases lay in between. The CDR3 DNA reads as TGTGCCAGCAGCCCTCAGGCACGGGTAGGCGAAAAACTGTTTTTT. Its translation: CASSPQARVGEKLFF.

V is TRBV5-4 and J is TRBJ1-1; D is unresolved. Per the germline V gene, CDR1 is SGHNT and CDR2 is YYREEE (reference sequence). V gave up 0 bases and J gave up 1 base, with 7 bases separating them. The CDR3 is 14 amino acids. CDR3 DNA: TGTGCCAGCAGCTTGGAGGCGGCGAACACTGAAGCTTTCTTT. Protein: CASSLEAANTEAFF.

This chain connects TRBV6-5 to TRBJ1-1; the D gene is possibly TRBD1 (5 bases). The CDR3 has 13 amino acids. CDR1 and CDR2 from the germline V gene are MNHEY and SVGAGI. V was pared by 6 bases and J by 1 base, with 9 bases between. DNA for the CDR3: TGTGCCAGCAGCGACAGTGCGAACACTGAAGCTTTCTTT. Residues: CASSDSANTEAFF.